The 28 T cell receptor beta chains below were found in one sample sequenced in a study of T cell repertoires in ileal Crohn's disease. This table comes from immunoSEQ multiplex PCR, and its TCRdb copy is limited to in-frame clones, with some not included. Found here are several thousand clones, less than 80% of them singletons; the top ten hold about a sixth. Sequencing input: ileal tissue. These receptors originate from an adult with Crohn's disease.

The rearrangement links TRBV6-1 to TRBJ2-7; 10 bases match TRBD1. Germline V gene data show CDR1 as MNHNS and CDR2 as SASEGT. The ends lost 5 bases at V and 3 bases at J; junction bases unmatched: 7. The CDR3 is 15 amino acids. For the CDR3, the DNA is TGTGCCAGCAGTCCACGGACAGGGGGATACTACGAGCAGTACTTC. Translation: CASSPRTGGYYEQYF.

This chain uses TRBV9 with TRBJ1-1; tentatively, D is TRBD1 (5 bases). The CDR3 is 13 residues long. Trimming took off 1 base at V and 9 bases at J, with 13 bases between the two ends. Germline V gives CDR1 SGDLS, CDR2 YYNGEE. CDR3 bases: TGTGCCAGCAGCGTATTTGGGCAGGACAAAGCTTTCTTT. Amino acid sequence: CASSVFGQDKAFF.

The V gene is TRBV27, the J gene TRBJ1-2, with 9 positions matching TRBD1. CDR3 length: 14 amino acids. The germline CDR1 and CDR2 sequences are MNHEY and SMNVEV (reference sequence). The J segment lost 4 bases and the V segment lost 8 bases, leaving 8 bases of the junction unmatched. The CDR3 nucleotides read TGTGCCAGCCCACCGGGACAGGGACGCTATGGCTACACCTTC. Translating gives CASPPGQGRYGYTF.

This clone appeared a single time. The rearrangement uses TRBV7-8 and TRBJ1-5; D unresolved. The length of the CDR3 is 15 residues. The germline V gene has CDR1 SGHVS and CDR2 FQNEAQ. The V end lost 4 bases, the J end lost 3 bases, and 13 bases lay between the germline ends. CDR3 region: CASSYATGFNQPQHF. Written as DNA, the CDR3 is TGTGCCAGCAGCTATGCCACCGGGTTCAATCAGCCCCAGCATTTT.

The V and J genes are TRBV10-2 and TRBJ2-7, with 9 bases identical to TRBD1. Germline CDR1 and CDR2: WSHSY and SAAADI. J gave up 6 bases and V 2 bases, and 5 bases lay outside the gene matches. The CDR3 loop spans 14 amino acids. For the CDR3, the DNA is TGCGCCAGCAGTGAGCCTACAGGGGGCCTCGAGCAGTACTTC. Amino acids: CASSEPTGGLEQYF.

J is TRBJ1-1 and V is TRBV5-4, with D possibly being TRBD1 (5 bases). The germline V and J ends were trimmed by 4 bases and 7 bases, with 11 bases remaining between them. Germline assignment: CDR1 SGHNT and CDR2 YYREEE (reference sequence). The CDR3 runs to 12 residues. CDR3 region: CASSQNRYEAFF. CDR3 coding DNA: TGTGCCAGCAGCCAGAACAGGTATGAAGCTTTCTTT.

This clone has just a few counts. The chain is built from TRBV19 and TRBJ2-7, with TRBD1 matching over 8 bases. Germline V gene data show CDR1 as LNHDA and CDR2 as SQIVND (reference sequence). The V and J ends lost 6 bases and 3 bases, in that order; junction bases with no gene match: 4. This CDR3 contains 13 residues. The CDR3 sequence is CASSPGQDYEQYF. CDR3 coding DNA: TGTGCCAGTAGCCCGGGACAGGACTACGAGCAGTACTTC.

The chain combines TRBV5-8 with TRBJ2-7; D may be TRBD1 (5 bases). CDR1 SGHTS and CDR2 YDEGEE come from the germline V gene. The V end lost 0 bases, the J end lost 5 bases, and 6 bases lay between the germline ends. The length of the CDR3 is 12 residues. CDR3 region: CASSLEGDEQYF. The CDR3 coding sequence is TGTGCCAGCAGCTTGGAAGGGGACGAGCAGTACTTC.

CDR3 residues: CASSIRGDTGELFF. DNA of the CDR3: TGTGCCAGTAGTATTCGGGGGGATACCGGGGAGCTGTTTTTT. The rearrangement uses TRBV19 and TRBJ2-2; 7 bases line up with TRBD2. This CDR3 is built from 14 residues. Germline V gene data show CDR1 as LNHDA and CDR2 as SQIVND (reference sequence). V shed 3 bases, J shed 5 bases, and the junction held 3 bases outside the gene matches. Complete variable domain (other parts from reference TRBV19 and TRBJ2-2): DGGITQSPKYLFRKEGQNVTLSCEQNLNHDAMYWYRQDPGQGLRLIYYSQIVNDFQKGDIAEGYSVSREKKESFPLTVTSAQKNPTAFYLCASSIRGDTGELFFGEGSRLTVL.

V gene TRBV9 combines with J gene TRBJ2-1; possibly TRBD2 for D (5 bases). The CDR3 length is 14 residues. V dropped 4 bases and J dropped 3 bases, with 11 bases sitting between them. From germline, CDR1 is SGDLS and CDR2 YYNGEE. Here the CDR3 reads CASSTGVLYNEQFF. For the CDR3, the DNA is TGTGCCAGCAGCACCGGGGTCCTCTACAATGAGCAGTTCTTC.

The gene calls are TRBV18 and TRBJ1-2; 7 nucleotides agree with TRBD1. CDR3 length: 15 amino acids. The J segment lost 0 bases and the V segment lost 5 bases, leaving 6 bases of the junction unmatched. Germline CDR1 reads KGHSH; CDR2 reads LQKENI. CDR3 DNA sequence: TGTGCCAGCTCAACCGGACAGGTCCCTAACTATGGCTACACCTTC. Encoded protein: CASSTGQVPNYGYTF.

Of note for this clone: The same CDR3 arises from other DNA sequences in this sample as well. This rearrangement joins TRBV20-1 to TRBJ2-7, with D perhaps matching TRBD2 (6 bases). From germline, CDR1 is DFQATT and CDR2 SNEGSKA (reference sequence). The CDR3 has 11 amino acids. Between the trimmed V and J ends, which lost 6 bases and 5 bases, there was a span of 11 bases. As DNA, the CDR3 is TGCAGTGCCAGTCCTAGCGACGAGCAGTACTTC. As protein: CSASPSDEQYF.

This clone occurred a few times. The rearrangement links TRBV6-5 to TRBJ1-2, with D possibly matching TRBD1 (5 bases). The CDR3 has 15 residues. Germline V lookup: CDR1 MNHEY, CDR2 SVGAGI. With 5 bases removed from V and 3 bases from J, the gap between germline ends came to 16 bases. The CDR3 DNA reads as TGTGCCAGCAGTCCACACCTGACAGCTGACTATGGCTACACCTTC. Translating it yields CASSPHLTADYGYTF.

The rearrangement uses TRBV27 and TRBJ2-5, with 15 positions matching TRBD2. The CDR3 runs 20 residues. J was trimmed by 9 bases and V by 0 bases; bases with no gene match: 17. Germline CDR1 is MNHEY and CDR2 is SMNVEV (reference sequence). The CDR3 region is CASSLSGTSGGTLTPRAQYF. The CDR3 bases are TGTGCCAGCAGTTTATCGGGGACTAGCGGGGGGACCCTCACGCCAAGGGCCCAGTACTTC.

This clone counts as hyperexpanded. The chain joins TRBV7-4 to TRBJ2-2, with 11 bases matching TRBD2. The CDR3 loop spans 18 amino acids. CDR1 and CDR2 (germline): SGHVT, SQSDAQ. With V trimmed by 4 bases and J by 7 bases, 14 bases remained unmatched. The CDR3 DNA is TGTGCCAGCAGCTCCCCTCGCATAGCGGGGGGGCGAAACGGGGAGCTGTTTTTT. Protein: CASSSPRIAGGRNGELFF.

The V and J genes are TRBV29-1 and TRBJ1-4; D gene unclear. The CDR3 spans 14 residues. V dropped 5 bases and J dropped 0 bases, with 10 bases sitting between them. The germline gives CDR1 SQVTM, CDR2 ANQGSEA. The CDR3 loop is CSVKTVTTNEKLFF. CDR3 in DNA: TGCAGCGTTAAAACGGTGACAACTAATGAAAAACTGTTTTTT.

This clone was observed a single time. This sequence joins TRBV4-2 and TRBJ1-3, with 9 bases lining up with TRBD1. The CDR3 is made up of 13 amino acids. V was pared by 5 bases and J by 11 bases, with 7 bases of the junction left unmatched. Germline CDR1 LGHNA, CDR2 YNFKEQ. The CDR3 nucleotides read TGTGCCAGCAGCTTAGGGACAGGGAACTCCATATATTTT. Protein product: CASSLGTGNSIYF.

This clone was recorded only once. The genes are TRBV7-6 and TRBJ1-3, with 9 bases lining up with TRBD1. With 8 bases clipped from V and 1 base from J, the junction kept 6 bases outside the gene matches. The CDR3 length is 15 residues. Germline V CDR1 and CDR2: SGHVS, FNYEAQ. The CDR3 coding sequence is TGTGCCAGCGGGGGGACAGGGAGTTCTGGAAACACCATATATTTT. This codes for CASGGTGSSGNTIYF.

This chain uses TRBV28 with TRBJ1-2; 9 positions match TRBD1. J lost 4 bases, V lost 7 bases, and 10 bases had no gene match. Germline CDR1 reads MDHEN; CDR2 reads SYDVKM. The length of the CDR3 is 15 residues. The CDR3 DNA reads TGTGCCAGCACTACACAGGACAGGGGAGGCTATGGCTACACCTTC. It translates to CASTTQDRGGYGYTF.

The J gene is TRBJ2-2, the V gene TRBV5-1; D uncertain. The CDR3 is made up of 15 amino acids. The ends were cut back, 1 base at V and 7 bases at J, with 14 bases in the middle. Germline CDR1 SGHRS, CDR2 YFSETQ. The CDR3 nucleotides read TGCGCCAGCAGCTTGTCTCTAGATAGGAGCGGGGAGCTGTTTTTT. It codes for CASSLSLDRSGELFF. The full variable domain, rest sourced from reference TRBV5-1 and TRBJ2-2, is KAGVTQTPRYLIKTRGQQVTLSCSPISGHRSVSWYQQTPGQGLQFLFEYFSETQRNKGNFPGRFSGRQFSNSRSEMNVSTLELGDSALYLCASSLSLDRSGELFFGEGSRLTVL.

This clone has only one observation. The gene calls are TRBV29-1 and TRBJ2-7; 8 bases are shared with TRBD1. Per the germline V gene, CDR1 is SQVTM and CDR2 is ANQGSEA. The CDR3 extends over 15 amino acids. J gave up 0 bases and V 0 bases, and 4 bases lay outside the gene matches. As DNA, the CDR3 is TGCAGCGTTGAAGATCTACAGGGGGGCTCCTACGAGCAGTACTTC. It codes for CSVEDLQGGSYEQYF.

The J gene is TRBJ2-7, the V gene TRBV6-5; 7 nucleotides agree with TRBD1. Trimming removed 5 bases from V and 2 bases from J; junction bases left unmatched: 6. Germline CDR1 and CDR2: MNHEY and SVGAGI. The CDR3 covers 14 residues. The CDR3: CASSEQGQAYEQYF. CDR3 DNA sequence: TGTGCCAGCAGTGAACAAGGACAGGCCTACGAGCAGTACTTC.

This chain links TRBV30 with TRBJ1-2; 7 nucleotides match TRBD1. Germline assignment: CDR1 GTSNPN and CDR2 SVGIG (reference sequence). The CDR3 spans 14 residues. The J segment lost 5 bases and the V segment lost 0 bases, leaving 6 bases of the junction unmatched. The CDR3 nucleotides are TGTGCCTGGAGTGTAGGGGACAGTATTTATGGCTACACCTTC. The encoded protein is CAWSVGDSIYGYTF. The full variable domain, with the rest looked up from reference TRBV30 and TRBJ1-2, is SQTIHQWPATLVQPVGSPLSLECTVEGTSNPNLYWYRQAAGRGLQLLFYSVGIGQISSEVPQNLSASRPQDRQFILSSKKLLLSDSGFYLCAWSVGDSIYGYTFGSGTRLTVV.

This clone was counted once. The chain recombines TRBV14 with TRBJ1-1; D remains ambiguous. V lost 1 base and J 0 bases, leaving 3 bases between the germline ends. The CDR3 is 13 amino acids. Germline V gene data show CDR1 as SGHDN and CDR2 as FVKESK. The DNA of the CDR3 is TGTGCCAGCAGCCAAGTTATGAACACTGAAGCTTTCTTT. This gives the protein CASSQVMNTEAFF.

The rearrangement joins TRBV29-1 to TRBJ1-5; a weak D match, TRBD1 (6 bases). This CDR3 is built from 13 residues. The germline gives CDR1 SQVTM, CDR2 ANQGSEA. V was clipped by 1 base and J by 3 bases, with 7 bases between them. Here the CDR3 DNA reads TGCAGCGTTGAAGCAGGGGACAATCAGCCCCAGCATTTT. Translating it yields CSVEAGDNQPQHF. Full variable domain (missing parts from reference TRBV29-1 and TRBJ1-5): SAVISQKPSRDICQRGTSLTIQCQVDSQVTMMFWYRQQPGQSLTLIATANQGSEATYESGFVIDKFPISRPNLTFSTLTVSNMSPEDSSIYLCSVEAGDNQPQHFGDGTRLSIL.

To note about this clone: The same CDR3 arises from other DNA sequences in this sample as well. The genes are TRBV27 and TRBJ2-7; D possibly corresponds to TRBD2 (6 bases). Germline CDR1 and CDR2: MNHEY and SMNVEV (reference sequence). The CDR3 covers 12 residues. The V gene lost 3 bases and the J gene lost 5 bases, with 8 bases spanning the gap. CDR3 DNA: TGTGCCAGCAGTTTGGGAGGACACGAGCAGTACTTC. Protein sequence: CASSLGGHEQYF.

Only a few counts were recorded for this clone. The chain employs TRBV5-5 and TRBJ1-5; D call uncertain. With 3 bases removed from V and 4 bases from J, the gap between germline ends came to 5 bases. The V gene's germline CDR1 is SGHKS and CDR2 YYEKEE (reference sequence). This CDR3 contains 12 residues. The CDR3 protein is CASSYENQPQHF. CDR3 nucleotides: TGTGCCAGCAGCTACGAGAATCAGCCCCAGCATTTT.

V usage is TRBV4-3 and J usage is TRBJ2-1; D possibly corresponds to TRBD2 (5 bases). This CDR3 is 15 amino acids long. CDR1 and CDR2 from the germline V gene are LGHNA and YSLEER. Trimming took off 1 base at V and 4 bases at J, with 11 bases between the two ends. The CDR3 reads CASSQVAGGYNEQFF. The DNA of the CDR3 is TGCGCCAGCAGCCAAGTGGCGGGCGGGTACAATGAGCAGTTCTTC.